This T cell receptor (beta chain) stems from a study of monozygotic twins with inflammatory bowel disease. CDR3 length equals 16 residues. TCRdb processed the 5' RACE reads again and assigns one entry to each CDR3 protein, with no DNA. This sample's clone table lists 330,000 or so distinct CDR3 sequences. The receptor was isolated from a human donor with ulcerative colitis or Crohn's disease, or a healthy co-twin of an affected twin (not recorded which). The V and J genes are TRBV12-3 or TRBV12-4 and TRBJ2-5; the TRBD2 assignment by TCRdb is unverifiable without DNA. Material: blood. The CDR3 reads CASSPFGSTRGETQYF.